These 8 T cell receptor beta chains were sequenced from one sample in a study of T cells after yellow fever vaccination. In TCRdb, the 5' RACE reads were re-called with MiXCR into one record per CDR3 protein. The sample lists about 320,000 distinct CDR3 sequences, 3.5% to 5% occurring once. Sample: PBMCs, taken 15 days after the yellow fever booster vaccination. The receptors here all came from a man aged 18 to 29 who received the YFV17D yellow fever vaccine.

In this sample, this clonotype turned up a few times. The chain carries TRBV5-1 and TRBJ1-4, with unresolved D. The CDR3 consists of 16 residues. CDR1 SGHRS and CDR2 YFSETQ come from the germline V gene. Trimming removed 3 bases at V and 2 bases at J, with 14 bases between. The chain's CDR3 is CASSSTGYSTNEKLFF. DNA for the CDR3: TGCGCCAGCAGCTCAACCGGCTATTCCACTAATGAAAAACTGTTTTTT.

This clonotype has a count of ten or more. The chain combines TRBV7-2 with TRBJ1-1, with D unresolved. CDR3 length equals 15 residues. Looked up from germline, CDR1 is SGHTA and CDR2 is FQGNSA. The V end was cut by 2 bases, the J end by 3 bases, with 13 bases between. The DNA of the CDR3 is TGTGCCAGCAGCTTAAGCGGACTATCCCACACTGAAGCTTTCTTT. It encodes CASSLSGLSHTEAFF. The whole variable domain, filled in from reference TRBV7-2 and TRBJ1-1, reads GAGVSQSPSNKVTEKGKDVELRCDPISGHTALYWYRQSLGQGLEFLIYFQGNSAPDKSGLPSDRFSAERTGGSVSTLTIQRTQQEDSAVYLCASSLSGLSHTEAFFGQGTRLTVV.

The V and J genes are TRBV5-6 and TRBJ1-2; maybe TRBD1 (5 bases). Germline V lookup: CDR1 SGHDT, CDR2 YYEEEE. V lost 2 bases and J lost 7, with 18 bases in between. The CDR3 loop spans 15 amino acids. CDR3 DNA sequence: TGTGCCAGCAGCTTCCTTGCTAGAGATAGGGGTGGCTACACCTTC. It encodes CASSFLARDRGGYTF.

This clonotype was counted a few times. This chain links TRBV6-5 with TRBJ1-6; D not certain. Per the germline V gene, CDR1 is MNHEY and CDR2 is SVGAGI. Trimming shortened V by 0 bases and J by 9 bases, and 12 bases separated the two germline ends. The CDR3 spans 15 residues. The CDR3 sequence: CASSYSRVTSSPLHF. Written as DNA, the CDR3 is TGTGCCAGCAGTTACTCCCGGGTCACTAGTTCACCCCTCCACTTT.

This clonotype was detected many times. This chain connects TRBV6-5 to TRBJ1-2, with D perhaps TRBD1 (6 bases). CDR3 size: 15 residues. Looked up from germline, CDR1 is MNHEY and CDR2 is SVGAGI. Trimming took off 0 bases at V and 8 bases at J, with 16 bases between the two ends. The CDR3 DNA sequence: TGTGCCAGCAGTTACTCGGACAGACCCCAAGGGGGCTACACCTTC. Translation gives CASSYSDRPQGGYTF.

The sample holds a few counts of this clonotype. The J gene is TRBJ2-1, the V gene TRBV11-3; TRBD2 might be the D (5 bases). Trimming took off 6 bases at V and 15 bases at J, with 21 bases between the two ends. The CDR3 has 13 residues. CDR1 is SGHNT and CDR2 is YENEEA in the germline V gene. CDR3 nucleotide sequence: TGTGCCAGCAGGGCTGCGGAAGGTCCGGAGGTGTTCTTC. Residues: CASRAAEGPEVFF.

This clonotype appeared many times. The chain has TRBV20-1 and TRBJ2-3; 8 nucleotides agree with TRBD2. CDR1 and CDR2 (germline): DFQATT, SNEGSKA (reference sequence). CDR3 size: 15 residues. Trimming cost V 4 bases and J 1 base; bases outside gene matches: 7. The CDR3 loop is CSAKAAAGGTDTQYF. For the CDR3, the DNA is TGCAGTGCTAAGGCGGCAGCGGGGGGCACAGATACGCAGTATTTT.

This clonotype was observed a few times. J is TRBJ1-2 and V is TRBV20-1; no clear D gene. V lost 4 bases to trimming and J lost 5 bases, with 11 bases between them. The V gene's germline CDR1 is DFQATT and CDR2 SNEGSKA (reference sequence). This CDR3 has 12 residues. DNA for the CDR3: TGCAGTGCTACAATCTCCTTTTATGGCTACACCTTC. Its translation: CSATISFYGYTF.